This T cell receptor beta chain was sequenced in a study of vaccination effects on CD4 cells after COVID-19. Following 10 days of culture, CD4+ T cells were isolated. Nucleocapsid antibody tests were negative, and the vaccine recipients had no prior SARS-CoV-2 infection. Study findings and constraints: Common cold coronaviruses were cross-recognized by only 1 of 255 vaccine-induced clones in healthy vaccinees.

Profiling relied on immunoSEQ multiplex PCR, and the TCRdb table lists in-frame clones only, not all of them. The profile shows around 40,000 clones, 65% to 70% of them singletons. As to this clone: What it binds is unknown.

V was shortened by 3 bases and J by 5 bases, with 25 bases between the two germline ends. The germline V gene has CDR1 KGHSH and CDR2 LQKENI. CDR3 length: 18 residues. This sequence joins TRBV18 and TRBJ1-2; tentative D call: TRBD1 (5 bases). The sequencing used CD4+ T cells from PBMCs cultured without peptide, collected before COVID-19 vaccination. The TCR comes from a human donor who received a COVID-19 vaccine. CDR3 sequence reads: CASSPTPPIGVHRYGYTF. CDR3 sequence (DNA): TGTGCCAGCTCACCCACCCCCCCGATAGGGGTCCACCGATATGGCTACACCTTC. The whole variable domain, filled in from reference TRBV18 and TRBJ1-2, reads NAGVMQNPRHLVRRRGQEARLRCSPMKGHSHVYWYRQLPEEGLKFMVYLQKENIIDESGMPKERFSAEFPKEGPSILRIQQVVRGDSAAYFCASSPTPPIGVHRYGYTFGSGTRLTVV.